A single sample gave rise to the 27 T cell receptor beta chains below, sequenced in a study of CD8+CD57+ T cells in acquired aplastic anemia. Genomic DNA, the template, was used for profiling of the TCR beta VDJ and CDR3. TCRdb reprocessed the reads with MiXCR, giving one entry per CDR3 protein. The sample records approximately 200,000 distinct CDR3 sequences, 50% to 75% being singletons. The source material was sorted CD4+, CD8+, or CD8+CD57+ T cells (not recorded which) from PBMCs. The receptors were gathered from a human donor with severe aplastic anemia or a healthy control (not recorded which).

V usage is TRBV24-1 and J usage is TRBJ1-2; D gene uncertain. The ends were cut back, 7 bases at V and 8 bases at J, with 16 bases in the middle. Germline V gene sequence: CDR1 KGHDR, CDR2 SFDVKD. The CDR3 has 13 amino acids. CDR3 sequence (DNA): TGTGCCACCAGGTTGCGGGGAGACTGGGGCTACACCTTC. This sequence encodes CATRLRGDWGYTF.

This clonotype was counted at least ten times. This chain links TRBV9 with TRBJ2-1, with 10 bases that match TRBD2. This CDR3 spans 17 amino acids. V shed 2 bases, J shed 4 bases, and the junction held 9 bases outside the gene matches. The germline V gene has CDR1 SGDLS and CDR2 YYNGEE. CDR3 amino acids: CASSVSGGTYSYNEQFF. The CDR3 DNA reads TGTGCCAGCAGCGTTAGCGGGGGGACCTATTCGTACAATGAGCAGTTCTTC.

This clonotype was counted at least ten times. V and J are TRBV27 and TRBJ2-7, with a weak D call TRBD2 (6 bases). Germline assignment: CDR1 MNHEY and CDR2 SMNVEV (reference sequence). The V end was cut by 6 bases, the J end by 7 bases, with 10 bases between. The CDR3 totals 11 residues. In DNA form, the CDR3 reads TGTGCCAGCAGGGGGGGTGATGAGCAGTACTTC. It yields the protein CASRGGDEQYF.

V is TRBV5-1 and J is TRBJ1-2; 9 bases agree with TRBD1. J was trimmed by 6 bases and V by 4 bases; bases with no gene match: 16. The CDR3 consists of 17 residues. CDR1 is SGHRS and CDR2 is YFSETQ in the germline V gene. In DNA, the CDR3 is TGCGCCAGCAGCCCCCGGGACAGGGACGACCCTGCGGATGGCTACACCTTC. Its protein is CASSPRDRDDPADGYTF.

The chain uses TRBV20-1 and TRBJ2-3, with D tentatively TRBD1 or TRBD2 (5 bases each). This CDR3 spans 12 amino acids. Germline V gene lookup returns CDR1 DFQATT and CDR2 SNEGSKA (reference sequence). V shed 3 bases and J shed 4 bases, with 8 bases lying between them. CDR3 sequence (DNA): TGCAGTGCTAGCCAGGGAGCAGATACGCAGTATTTT. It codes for CSASQGADTQYF.

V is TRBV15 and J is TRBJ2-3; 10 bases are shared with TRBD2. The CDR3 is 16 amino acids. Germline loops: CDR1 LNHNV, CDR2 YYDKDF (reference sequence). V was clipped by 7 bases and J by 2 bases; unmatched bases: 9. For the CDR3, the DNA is TGTGCCACCACCTGGCAGCGGGGGGGGCCCACAGATACGCAGTATTTT. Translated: CATTWQRGGPTDTQYF.

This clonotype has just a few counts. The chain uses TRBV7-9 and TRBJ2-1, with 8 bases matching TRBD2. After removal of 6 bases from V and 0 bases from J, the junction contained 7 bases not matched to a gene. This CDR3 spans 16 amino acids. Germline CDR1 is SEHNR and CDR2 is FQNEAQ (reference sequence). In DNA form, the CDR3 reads TGTGCCAGCAGACGTAGCGGGGCCCACTCCTACAATGAGCAGTTCTTC. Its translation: CASRRSGAHSYNEQFF.

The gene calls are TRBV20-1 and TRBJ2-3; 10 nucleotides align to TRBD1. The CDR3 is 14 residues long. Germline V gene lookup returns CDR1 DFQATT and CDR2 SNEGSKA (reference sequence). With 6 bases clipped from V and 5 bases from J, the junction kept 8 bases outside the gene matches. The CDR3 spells CSAAGTGAGDTQYF. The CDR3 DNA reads TGCAGTGCCGCCGGGACAGGGGCTGGAGATACGCAGTATTTT.

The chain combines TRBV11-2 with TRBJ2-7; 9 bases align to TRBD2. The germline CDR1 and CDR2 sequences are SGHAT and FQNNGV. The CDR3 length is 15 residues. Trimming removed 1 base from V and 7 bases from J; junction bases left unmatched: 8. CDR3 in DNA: TGTGCCAGCAGCTTAGGGCGGGAGGGCCATAGGGAGCAGTACTTC. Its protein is CASSLGREGHREQYF.

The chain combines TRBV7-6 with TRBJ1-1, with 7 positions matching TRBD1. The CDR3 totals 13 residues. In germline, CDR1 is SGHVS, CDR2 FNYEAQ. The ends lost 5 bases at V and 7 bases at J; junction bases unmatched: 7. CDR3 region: CASSKPGQFEAFF. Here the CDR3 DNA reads TGTGCCAGCAGCAAACCGGGACAGTTTGAAGCTTTCTTT.

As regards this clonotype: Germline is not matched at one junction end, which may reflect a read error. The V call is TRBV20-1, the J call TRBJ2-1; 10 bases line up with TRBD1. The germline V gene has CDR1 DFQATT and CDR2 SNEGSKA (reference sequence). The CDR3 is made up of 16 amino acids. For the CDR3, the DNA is TGCAGTGCTAGGGACAGGGGGGACGGTGCCTACAATGAGCAGCTCTTC. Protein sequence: CSARDRGDGAYNEQLF.

This CDR3 reads CASSSEGFRKLFF. The DNA of the CDR3 is TGTGCCAGTAGTAGCGAGGGGTTCAGAAAACTGTTTTTT. This chain connects TRBV19 to TRBJ1-4, with D perhaps TRBD1 (5 bases). V shed 4 bases and J shed 10 bases, with 13 bases lying between them. The CDR3 contains 13 residues. Germline loops: CDR1 LNHDA, CDR2 SQIVND (reference sequence).

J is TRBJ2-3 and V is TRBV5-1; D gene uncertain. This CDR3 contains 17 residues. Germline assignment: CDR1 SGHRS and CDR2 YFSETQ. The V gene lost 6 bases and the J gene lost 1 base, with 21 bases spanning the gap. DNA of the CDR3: TGCGCCAGCACCGTAACCTTACAAACCCTTGGCACAGATACGCAGTATTTT. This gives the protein CASTVTLQTLGTDTQYF.

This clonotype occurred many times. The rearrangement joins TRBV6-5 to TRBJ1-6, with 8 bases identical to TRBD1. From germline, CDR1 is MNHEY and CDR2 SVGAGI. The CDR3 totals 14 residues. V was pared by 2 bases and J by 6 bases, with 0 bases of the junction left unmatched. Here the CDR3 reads CASSYGQGNSPLHF. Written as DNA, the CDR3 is TGTGCCAGCAGTTACGGACAGGGTAATTCACCCCTCCACTTT.

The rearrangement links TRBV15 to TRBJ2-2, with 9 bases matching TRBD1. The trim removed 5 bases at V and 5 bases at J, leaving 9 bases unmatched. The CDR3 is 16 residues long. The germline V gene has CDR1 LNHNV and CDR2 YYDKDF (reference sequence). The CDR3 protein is CATSRFTGGETGELFF. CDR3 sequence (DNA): TGTGCCACCAGCCGATTTACAGGGGGCGAAACCGGGGAGCTGTTTTTT.

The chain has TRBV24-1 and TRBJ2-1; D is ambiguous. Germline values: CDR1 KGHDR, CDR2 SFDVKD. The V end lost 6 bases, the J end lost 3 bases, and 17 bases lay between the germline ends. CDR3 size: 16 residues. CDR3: CATSYSTMAGYNEQFF. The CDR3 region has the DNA TGTGCCACCAGTTACTCGACGATGGCAGGCTACAATGAGCAGTTCTTC.

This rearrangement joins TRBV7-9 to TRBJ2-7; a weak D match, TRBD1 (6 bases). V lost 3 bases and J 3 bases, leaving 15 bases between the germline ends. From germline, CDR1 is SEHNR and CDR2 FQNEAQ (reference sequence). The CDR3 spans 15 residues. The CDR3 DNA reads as TGTGCCAGCAGCTTCGAGACAGGTCCCCTCTACGAGCAGTACTTC. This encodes CASSFETGPLYEQYF. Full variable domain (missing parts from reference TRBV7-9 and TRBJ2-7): DTGVSQNPRHKITKRGQNVTFRCDPISEHNRLYWYRQTLGQGPEFLTYFQNEAQLEKSRLLSDRFSAERPKGSFSTLEIQRTEQGDSAMYLCASSFETGPLYEQYFGPGTRLTVT.

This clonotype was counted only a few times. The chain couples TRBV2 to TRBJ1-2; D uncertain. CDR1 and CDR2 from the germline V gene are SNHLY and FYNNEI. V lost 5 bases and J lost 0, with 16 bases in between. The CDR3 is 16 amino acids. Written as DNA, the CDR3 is TGTGCCAGCAGTCAAACGGACGAAACGACTAACTATGGCTACACCTTC. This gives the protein CASSQTDETTNYGYTF.

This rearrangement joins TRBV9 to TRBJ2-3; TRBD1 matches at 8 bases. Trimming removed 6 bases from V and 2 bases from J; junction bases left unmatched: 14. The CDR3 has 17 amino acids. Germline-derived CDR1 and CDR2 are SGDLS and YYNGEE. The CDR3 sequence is CASMSPRTGMDTDTQYF. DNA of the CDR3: TGTGCCAGCATGTCCCCCCGGACAGGGATGGACACAGATACGCAGTATTTT. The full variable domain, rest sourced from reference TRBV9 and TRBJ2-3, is DSGVTQTPKHLITATGQRVTLRCSPRSGDLSVYWYQQSLDQGLQFLIQYYNGEERAKGNILERFSAQQFPDLHSELNLSSLELGDSALYFCASMSPRTGMDTDTQYFGPGTRLTVL.

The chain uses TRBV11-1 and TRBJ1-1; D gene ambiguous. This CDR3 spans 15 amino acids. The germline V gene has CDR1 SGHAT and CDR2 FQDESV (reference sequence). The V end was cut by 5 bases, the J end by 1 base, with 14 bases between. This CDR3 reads CASSPKRMGNTEAFF. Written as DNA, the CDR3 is TGTGCCAGCAGCCCAAAAAGAATGGGGAACACTGAAGCTTTCTTT. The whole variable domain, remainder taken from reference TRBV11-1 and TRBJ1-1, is EAEVAQSPRYKITEKSQAVAFWCDPISGHATLYWYRQILGQGPELLVQFQDESVVDDSQLPKDRFSAERLKGVDSTLKIQPAELGDSAMYLCASSPKRMGNTEAFFGQGTRLTVV.

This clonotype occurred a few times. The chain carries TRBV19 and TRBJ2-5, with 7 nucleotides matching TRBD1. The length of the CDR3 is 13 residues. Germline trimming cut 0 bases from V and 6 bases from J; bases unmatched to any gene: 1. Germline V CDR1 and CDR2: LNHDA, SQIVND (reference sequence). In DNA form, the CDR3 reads TGTGCCAGTAGTATAGACAGGGGGAAGACCCAGTACTTC. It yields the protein CASSIDRGKTQYF.

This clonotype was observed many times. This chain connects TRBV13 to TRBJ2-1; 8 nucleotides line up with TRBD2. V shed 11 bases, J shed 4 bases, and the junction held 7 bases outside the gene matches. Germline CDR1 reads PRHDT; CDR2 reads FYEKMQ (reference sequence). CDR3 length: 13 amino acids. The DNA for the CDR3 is TGTGCCTCAAGACTAGCGAATTACAATGAGCAGTTCTTC. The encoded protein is CASRLANYNEQFF.

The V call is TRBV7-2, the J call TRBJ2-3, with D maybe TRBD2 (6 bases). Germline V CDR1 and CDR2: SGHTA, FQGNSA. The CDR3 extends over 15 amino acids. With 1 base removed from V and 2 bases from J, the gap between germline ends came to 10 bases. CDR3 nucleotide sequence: TGTGCCAGCAGCTTAGTTGGAGGGGACACAGATACGCAGTATTTT. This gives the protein CASSLVGGDTDTQYF.

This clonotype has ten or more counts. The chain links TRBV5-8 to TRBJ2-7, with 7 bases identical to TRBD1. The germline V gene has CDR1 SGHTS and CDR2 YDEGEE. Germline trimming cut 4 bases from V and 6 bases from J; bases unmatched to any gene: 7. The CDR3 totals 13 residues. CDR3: CASSTLTGVEQYF. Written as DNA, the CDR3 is TGTGCCAGCAGCACATTAACAGGGGTCGAGCAGTACTTC.

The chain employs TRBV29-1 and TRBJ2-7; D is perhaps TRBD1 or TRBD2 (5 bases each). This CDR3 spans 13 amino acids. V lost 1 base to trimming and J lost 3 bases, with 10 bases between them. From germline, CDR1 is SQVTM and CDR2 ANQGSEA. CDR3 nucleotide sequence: TGCAGCGTTGAAGGAGACAGCGGCTACGAGCAGTACTTC. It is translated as CSVEGDSGYEQYF.

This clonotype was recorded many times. The CDR3 region has the DNA TGTGCCAGCAGCGGGCGGACAGACACTATCCTGAACACTGAAGCTTTCTTT. It is translated as CASSGRTDTILNTEAFF. V and J are TRBV9 and TRBJ1-1; TRBD1 is a possible D gene (6 bases). Germline-derived CDR1 and CDR2 are SGDLS and YYNGEE. This CDR3 spans 17 amino acids. The V end was cut by 3 bases, the J end by 0 bases, with 18 bases between.

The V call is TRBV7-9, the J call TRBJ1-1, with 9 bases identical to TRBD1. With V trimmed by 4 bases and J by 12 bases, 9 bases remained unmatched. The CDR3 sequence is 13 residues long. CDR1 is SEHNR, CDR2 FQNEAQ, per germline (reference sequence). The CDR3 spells CASSSAGTGITFF. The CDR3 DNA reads TGTGCCAGCAGCTCCGCCGGGACAGGGATAACTTTCTTT.